Given below is one TCR beta chain in context. Its antigen is currently unknown. Every sampled donor was Caucasian and healthy. V dropped 6 bases and J dropped 5; count of bases not matched to a gene: 19. CDR3 size: 17 residues. Germline-derived CDR1 and CDR2 are DFQATT and SNEGSKA (reference sequence). TCRdb recomputed calls from the 5' RACE reads with MiXCR, one row per CDR3 protein. The table includes some 660,000 distinct CDR3 sequences, roughly 8% detected once. The data were taken from a study of identical twins. Study results and limitations: Beta out-of-frame twin sharing showed a weaker excess.

This same sample was also taken into another study, of yellow fever vaccine responses in identical twins.

The clonotype was recovered from a woman in her late teens or twenties in good health. The genes are TRBV20-1 and TRBJ2-5; TRBD2 agrees at 9 bases. Input material: PBMCs. CDR3 amino acids: CSADPYATSGAVETQYF. The CDR3 DNA reads as TGCAGTGCGGACCCCTACGCGACTAGCGGAGCTGTGGAGACCCAGTACTTC.